This TCR beta chain was documented in a study of regulatory T cells in long-lasting Graves disease. General observations from the study: In persistent patients, shared public clonotypes (more than 2,500) outnumbered those in new patients (about 970).

Building of the TCR beta libraries involved iRepertoire HTBI primers and Arm-PCR of CDR3 regions. TCRdb called the multiplex PCR reads again in MiXCR, with one record for every CDR3 protein. The sample gives 520,000 or so distinct CDR3 sequences, around 11% of which show up once; roughly 8.9% is in the top ten. The CDR3 is 15 amino acids. Germline V gives CDR1 SNHLY, CDR2 FYNNEI. V dropped 10 bases and J dropped 0; count of bases not matched to a gene: 8. As to time point: newly diagnosed GD, antithyroid drugs for less than 3 months. Preparation of the TCR library used RNA extracted from PBMCs. Of note for this clonotype: Its target is unknown.

These data were also reused for a study on T cells in Graves' hyperthyroidism and ophthalmopathy.

Sequenced material: peripheral blood mononuclear cells (PBMCs), taken at new diagnosis, from a patient treated with antithyroid drugs. This clonotype was sampled from a woman aged 30 to 39 with Graves disease. The gene calls are TRBV2 and TRBJ1-5, with 8 positions matching TRBD1. CDR3 in amino acids: CANRPTGGSNQPQHF. In nucleotides, the CDR3 is TGTGCCAACAGACCAACAGGGGGTAGCAATCAGCCCCAGCATTTT.